These 2 T cell receptor beta chains share one sample of origin, sequenced in a study of blood T cell repertoires in COVID-19. Generated by immunoSEQ multiplex PCR, the TCRdb table keeps only in-frame clones and is missing some. The sample lists about 190,000 clones; 65% to 80% were seen once. The material sequenced was peripheral blood. The source of these receptors is a woman aged 45-60 years with acute or convalescent COVID-19.

This sequence joins TRBV27 and TRBJ1-2, with TRBD1 identical over 8 bases. CDR1 and CDR2 from the germline V gene are MNHEY and SMNVEV (reference sequence). Trimming cost V 6 bases and J 8 bases; bases outside gene matches: 8. The CDR3 has 13 residues. For the CDR3, the DNA is TGTGCCAGCAGCCCGACAGGGGTGAGCGGCTACACCTTC. Its translation is CASSPTGVSGYTF.

This clone came up a few times. Mismatch with germline at one junction end may stem from a read error. The V call is TRBV7-2, the J call TRBJ1-1, with D unclear. Germline V lookup: CDR1 SGHTA, CDR2 FQGNSA. The length of the CDR3 is 14 residues. The CDR3 DNA follows: TGTGCCAGCAGCTTAGGGATCAGGAACGCTGAAGCTTTCTTT. This gives the protein CASSLGIRNAEAFF.